The rows below give T cell receptor beta chains drawn from one sample of a study of blood T cells in healthy people across ages. Via MiXCR, TCRdb re-called the 5' RACE reads, giving one row per CDR3 protein. The table records about 640,000 distinct CDR3 sequences, around three fifths of them present only once. The specimen was blood. The source of these receptors is a man aged 60 to 75 in good health. Both conserved end residues are part of each CDR3. Each record gives: D gene, V gene, clone size, J gene, CDR3 protein, CDR3 DNA. The D gene is left open where the match is weak. Rows may omit the clone size; those that give it use once, few, many or a size class.

D: NA; V: TRBV9; size: few; J: TRBJ2-6; CDR3: CASSLSLLGSGANVLTF; DNA: TGTGCCAGCAGCCTTTCCCTCTTAGGCTCTGGGGCCAACGTCCTGACTTTC
D: NA; V: TRBV29-1; size: NA; J: TRBJ2-7; CDR3: CSVENEQYF; DNA: TGCAGCGTTGAAAATGAGCAGTACTTC
D: NA; V: TRBV20-1; size: few; J: TRBJ2-5; CDR3: CSAKRDLETQYF; DNA: TGCAGTGCTAAACGGGACCTGGAGACCCAGTACTTC
D: TRBD2; V: TRBV28; size: NA; J: TRBJ2-5; CDR3: CASSSSGGYQETQYF; DNA: TGTGCCAGCAGTTCTAGCGGGGGGTACCAAGAGACCCAGTACTTC
D: TRBD1; V: TRBV9; size: few; J: TRBJ1-6; CDR3: CASRSTGSSYNSPLHF; DNA: TGTGCCAGCAGATCGACAGGGAGCTCCTATAATTCACCCCTCCACTTT
D: TRBD1; V: TRBV12-3/TRBV12-4; size: NA; J: TRBJ2-7; CDR3: CASSGLEGASPYEQYF; DNA: TGCGCCAGCAGTGGCTTAGAGGGGGCTTCCCCCTACGAGCAGTACTTC
D: NA; V: TRBV20-1; size: NA; J: TRBJ2-1; CDR3: CSASHRGSPYNEQFF; DNA: TGCAGTGCTAGTCATCGGGGGAGCCCCTACAATGAGCAGTTCTTC
D: NA; V: TRBV20-1; size: NA; J: TRBJ1-2; CDR3: CSAAVGGAYGYTF; DNA: TGCAGTGCCGCCGTTGGAGGGGCATATGGCTACACCTTC
D: TRBD2; V: TRBV3-1; size: few; J: TRBJ2-1; CDR3: CASSQTSGGASSYNEQFF; DNA: TGTGCCAGCAGCCAGACTAGCGGGGGGGCTTCTTCCTACAATGAGCAGTTCTTC
D: NA; V: TRBV2; size: NA; J: TRBJ2-1; CDR3: CASSVTLTGWNEQFF; DNA: TGTGCCAGCAGTGTGACACTAACGGGGTGGAATGAGCAGTTCTTC